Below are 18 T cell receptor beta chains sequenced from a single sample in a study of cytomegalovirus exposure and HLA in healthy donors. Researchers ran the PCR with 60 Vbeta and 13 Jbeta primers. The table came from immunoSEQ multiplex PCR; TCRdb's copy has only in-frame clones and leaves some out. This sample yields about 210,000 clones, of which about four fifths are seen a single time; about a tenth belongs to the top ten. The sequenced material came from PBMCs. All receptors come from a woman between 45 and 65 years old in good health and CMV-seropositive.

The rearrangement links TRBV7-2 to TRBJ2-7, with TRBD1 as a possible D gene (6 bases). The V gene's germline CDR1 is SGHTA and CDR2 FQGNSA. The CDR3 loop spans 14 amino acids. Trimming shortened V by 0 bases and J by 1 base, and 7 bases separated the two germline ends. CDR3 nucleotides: TGTGCCAGCAGCTTAGCCAGGGGTTCCTACGAGCAGTACTTC. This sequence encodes CASSLARGSYEQYF.

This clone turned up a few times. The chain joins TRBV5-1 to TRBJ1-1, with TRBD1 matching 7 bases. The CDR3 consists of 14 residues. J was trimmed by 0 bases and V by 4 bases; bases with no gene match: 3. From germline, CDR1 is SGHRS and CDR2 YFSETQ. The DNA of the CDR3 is TGCGCCAGCAGCGGACAGGACCTGAACACTGAAGCTTTCTTT. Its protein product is CASSGQDLNTEAFF.

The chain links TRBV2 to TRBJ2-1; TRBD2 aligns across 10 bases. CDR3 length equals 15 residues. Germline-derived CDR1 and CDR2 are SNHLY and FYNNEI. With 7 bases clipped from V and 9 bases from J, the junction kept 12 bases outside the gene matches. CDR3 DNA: TGTGCCAGCATACTTAGCGGGGGGAGGCGAAGTGAGCAGTTCTTC. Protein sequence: CASILSGGRRSEQFF.

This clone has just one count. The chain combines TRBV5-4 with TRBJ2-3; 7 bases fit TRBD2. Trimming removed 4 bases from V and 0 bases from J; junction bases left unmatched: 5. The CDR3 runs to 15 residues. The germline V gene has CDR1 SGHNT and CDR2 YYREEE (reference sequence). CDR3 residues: CASSHSGFSTDTQYF. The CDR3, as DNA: TGTGCCAGCAGCCATAGCGGGTTCAGCACAGATACGCAGTATTTT.

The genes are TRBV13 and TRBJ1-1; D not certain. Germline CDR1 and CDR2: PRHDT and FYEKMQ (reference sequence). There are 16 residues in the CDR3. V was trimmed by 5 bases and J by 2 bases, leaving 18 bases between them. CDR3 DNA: TGTGCCAGCAGCCCCCGGTCGGGTTGGCCTAACACTGAAGCTTTCTTT. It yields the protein CASSPRSGWPNTEAFF.

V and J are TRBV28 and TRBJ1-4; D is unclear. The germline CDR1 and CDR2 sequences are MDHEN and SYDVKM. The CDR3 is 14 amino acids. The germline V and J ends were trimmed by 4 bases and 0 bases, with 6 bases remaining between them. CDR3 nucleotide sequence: TGTGCCAGCAGTTCGACACCAACTAATGAAAAACTGTTTTTT. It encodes CASSSTPTNEKLFF.

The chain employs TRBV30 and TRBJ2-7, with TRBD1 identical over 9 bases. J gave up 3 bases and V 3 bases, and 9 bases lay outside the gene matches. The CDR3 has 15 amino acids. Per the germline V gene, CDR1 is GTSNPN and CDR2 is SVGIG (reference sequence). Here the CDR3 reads CAWRARDRDVYEQYF. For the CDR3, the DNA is TGTGCCTGGAGGGCCCGGGACAGGGACGTCTACGAGCAGTACTTC.

CDR3 sequence reads: CASSPLQGQGEGYTF. CDR3 DNA sequence: TGTGCCAGCAGTCCACTTCAGGGACAGGGGGAGGGCTACACCTTC. This chain joins TRBV9 and TRBJ1-2, with 11 bases fitting TRBD1. CDR1 and CDR2 from the germline V gene are SGDLS and YYNGEE. The CDR3 totals 15 residues. The junction had 11 bases not matched to a gene; V was cut back by 5 bases and J by 8 bases.

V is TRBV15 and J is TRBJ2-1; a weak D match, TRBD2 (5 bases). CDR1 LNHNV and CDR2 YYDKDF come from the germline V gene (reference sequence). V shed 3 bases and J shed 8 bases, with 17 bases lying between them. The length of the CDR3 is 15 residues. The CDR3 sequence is CATSSNLKRRHEQFF. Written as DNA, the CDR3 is TGTGCCACCAGCAGTAACCTCAAACGGAGGCATGAGCAGTTCTTC.

The CDR3 here is CASSSRGQGISQPQHF. CDR3 DNA: TGTGCCAGCAGTTCCCGAGGACAGGGGATAAGTCAGCCCCAGCATTTT. V is TRBV6-5 and J is TRBJ1-5; 9 bases map to TRBD1. Germline trimming cut 4 bases from V and 6 bases from J; bases unmatched to any gene: 10. The germline gives CDR1 MNHEY, CDR2 SVGAGI. This CDR3 comprises 16 residues.

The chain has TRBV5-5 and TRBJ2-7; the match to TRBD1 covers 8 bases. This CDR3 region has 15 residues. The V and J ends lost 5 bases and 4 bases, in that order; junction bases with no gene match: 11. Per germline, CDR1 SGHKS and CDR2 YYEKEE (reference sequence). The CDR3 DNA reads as TGTGCCAGCAGTTTCTCAGGACAGGGTTTGTACGAGCAGTACTTC. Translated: CASSFSGQGLYEQYF. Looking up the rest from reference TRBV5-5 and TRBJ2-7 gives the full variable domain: DAGVTQSPTHLIKTRGQQVTLRCSPISGHKSVSWYQQVLGQGPQFIFQYYEKEERGRGNFPDRFSARQFPNYSSELNVNALLLGDSALYLCASSFSGQGLYEQYFGPGTRLTVT.

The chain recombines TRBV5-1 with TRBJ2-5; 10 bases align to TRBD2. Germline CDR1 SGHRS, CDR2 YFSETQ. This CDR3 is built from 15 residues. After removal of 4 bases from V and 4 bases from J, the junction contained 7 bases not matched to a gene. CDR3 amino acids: CASSISGGARETQYF. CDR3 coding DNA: TGCGCCAGCAGCATCAGCGGGGGGGCCAGAGAGACCCAGTACTTC.

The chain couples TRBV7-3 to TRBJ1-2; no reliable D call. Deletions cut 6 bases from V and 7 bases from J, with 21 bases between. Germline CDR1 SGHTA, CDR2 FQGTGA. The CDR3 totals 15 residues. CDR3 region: CASSSGTGSRIGYTF. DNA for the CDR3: TGTGCCAGCAGTTCCGGAACCGGGTCTAGGATTGGCTACACCTTC.

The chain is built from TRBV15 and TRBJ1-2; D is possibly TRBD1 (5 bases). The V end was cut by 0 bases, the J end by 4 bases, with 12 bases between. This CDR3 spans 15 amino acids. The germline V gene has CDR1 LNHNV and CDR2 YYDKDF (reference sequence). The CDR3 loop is CATSRDITGAYGYTF. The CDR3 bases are TGTGCCACCAGCAGAGATATAACAGGAGCCTATGGCTACACCTTC.

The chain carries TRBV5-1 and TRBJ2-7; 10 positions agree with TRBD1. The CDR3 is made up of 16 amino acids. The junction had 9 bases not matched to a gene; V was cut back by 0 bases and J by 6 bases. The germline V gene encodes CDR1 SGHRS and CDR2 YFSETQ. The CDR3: CASSLDLTGGSSEQYF. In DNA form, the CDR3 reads TGCGCCAGCAGCTTGGATTTGACAGGGGGCTCGTCCGAGCAGTACTTC.

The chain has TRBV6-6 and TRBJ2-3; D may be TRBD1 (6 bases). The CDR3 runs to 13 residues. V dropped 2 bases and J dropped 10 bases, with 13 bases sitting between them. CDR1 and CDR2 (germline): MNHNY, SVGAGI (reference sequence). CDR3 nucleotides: TGTGCCAGCAGTTACAATCCGGGACATCCGCAGTATTTT. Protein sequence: CASSYNPGHPQYF.

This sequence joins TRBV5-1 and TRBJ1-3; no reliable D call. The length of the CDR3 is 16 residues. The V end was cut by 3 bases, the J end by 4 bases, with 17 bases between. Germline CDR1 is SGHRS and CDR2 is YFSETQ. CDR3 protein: CASSSSDGRVGNTIYF. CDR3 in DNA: TGCGCCAGCAGCTCTTCTGATGGCCGGGTGGGAAACACCATATATTTT.

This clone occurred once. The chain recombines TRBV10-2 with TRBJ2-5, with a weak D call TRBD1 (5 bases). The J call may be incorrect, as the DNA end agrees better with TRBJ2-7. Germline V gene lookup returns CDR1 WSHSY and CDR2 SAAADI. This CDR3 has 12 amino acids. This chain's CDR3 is CASSRDSYEQYF. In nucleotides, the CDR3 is TGCGCCAGCAGCCGCGACAGCTACGAGCAGTACTTC.